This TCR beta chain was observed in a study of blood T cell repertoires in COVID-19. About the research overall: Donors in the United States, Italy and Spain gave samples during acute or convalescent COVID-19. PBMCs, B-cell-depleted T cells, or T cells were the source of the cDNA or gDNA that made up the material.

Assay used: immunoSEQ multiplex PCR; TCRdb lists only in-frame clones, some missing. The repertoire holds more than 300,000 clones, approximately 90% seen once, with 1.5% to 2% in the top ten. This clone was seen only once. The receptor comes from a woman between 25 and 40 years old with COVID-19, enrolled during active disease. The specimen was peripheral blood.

The CDR3 sequence: CASRTSTLSSYNEQFF. The CDR3 region has the DNA TGTGCCAGCAGGACTAGCACCTTGAGCTCCTACAATGAGCAGTTCTTC. V usage is TRBV6-6 and J usage is TRBJ2-1, with 7 positions matching TRBD2. CDR1 is MNHNY and CDR2 is SVGAGI in the germline V gene (reference sequence). J gave up 0 bases and V 6 bases, and 8 bases lay outside the gene matches. The CDR3 runs 16 residues.